This TCR beta chain was observed in a study of response to subunit inactivated influenza vaccine. Points from the study as a whole: The authors suggested that few new T cells are recruited per seasonal influenza vaccination.

Germline CDR1 and CDR2: MNHEY and SMNVEV (reference sequence). Trimming pared 7 bases from V and 1 base from J, leaving 12 bases between. This CDR3 is 14 amino acids long. With regard to this clonotype: Its antigen is unidentified.

From the RT-PCR reads, TCRdb called clonotypes with MiXCR, one entry per CDR3 protein. This table has roughly 160,000 distinct CDR3 sequences, roughly 10% appearing once. The V call is TRBV27, the J call TRBJ2-3; D possibly corresponds to TRBD2 (6 bases). The sample consisted of CD8+ T cells sorted from PBMCs, taken 23 months after vaccination. The clonotype originates from a man between 50 and 70 years old who received an inactivated influenza vaccine. The CDR3 nucleotides read TGTGCCAGCATGGAAGCGGGTCGCACAGATACGCAGTATTTT. Translation: CASMEAGRTDTQYF.